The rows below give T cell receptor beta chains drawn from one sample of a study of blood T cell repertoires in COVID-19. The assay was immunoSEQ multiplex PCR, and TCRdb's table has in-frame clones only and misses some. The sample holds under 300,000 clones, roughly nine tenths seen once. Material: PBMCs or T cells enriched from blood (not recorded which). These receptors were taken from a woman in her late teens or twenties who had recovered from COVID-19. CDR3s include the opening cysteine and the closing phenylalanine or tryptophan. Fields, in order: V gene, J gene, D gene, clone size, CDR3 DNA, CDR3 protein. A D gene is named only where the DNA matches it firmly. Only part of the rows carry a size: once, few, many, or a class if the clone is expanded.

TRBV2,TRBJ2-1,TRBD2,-,TGTGCCAGCAGCGGACTAGGAGGGGTCCCTGGTGAGCAGTTCTTC,CASSGLGGVPGEQFF
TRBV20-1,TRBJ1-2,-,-,TGCAGTGCTAGTCTCGTAAATGGCTACACCTTC,CSASLVNGYTF
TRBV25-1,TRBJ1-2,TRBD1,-,TGTGCCACCCGGACAGGGAACTATGGCTACACCTTC,CATRTGNYGYTF
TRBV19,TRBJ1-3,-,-,TGTGCCAGTAGTATGCAGGGATTCTCTGGAAACACCATATATTTT,CASSMQGFSGNTIYF
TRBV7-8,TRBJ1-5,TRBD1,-,TGTGCCAGCAGCTTACTGGACAGGGGACAAAATCAGCCCCAGCATTTT,CASSLLDRGQNQPQHF
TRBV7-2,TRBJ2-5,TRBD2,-,TGTGCCAGCAGCCCACCTGTTGTTATAGCGGGGCAAGAGACCCAGTACTTC,CASSPPVVIAGQETQYF
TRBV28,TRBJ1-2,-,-,TGTGCCAGCTTACCTCCTAGGCTGGGGGCCGGTGGCTACACCTTC,CASLPPRLGAGGYTF
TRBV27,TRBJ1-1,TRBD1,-,TGTGCCAGCGGGCCTCCGGGACAGGGGACTGAAGCTTTCTTT,CASGPPGQGTEAFF
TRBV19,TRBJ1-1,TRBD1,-,TGTGCCAGTAAACGGACAGGATCGAACACTGAAGCTTTCTTT,CASKRTGSNTEAFF
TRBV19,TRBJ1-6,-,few,TGTGCCAGTAGTCCACGTACAGGGATAAGCTCCTATAATTCACCCCTCCACTTT,CASSPRTGISSYNSPLHF